This entry features one TCR beta chain sequence. Here immunoSEQ multiplex PCR was the method, and the copy in TCRdb shows in-frame clones only, minus some. This table holds about 70,000 clones, about 89% found once. The germline CDR1 and CDR2 sequences are SGHNT and YYREEE (reference sequence). V lost 0 bases and J lost 5; bases outside the gene matches: 6. CDR3 size: 16 residues. The sample originates from a study of OX40 agonist ivuxolimab in advanced cancers. The V and J genes are TRBV5-4 and TRBJ1-3; 9 bases align to TRBD1. This specimen consisted of CD4+ or CD8+ T cells sorted from blood, obtained in a trial of the OX40 agonist ivuxolimab. This TCR came from an adult with an advanced solid tumor such as melanoma, head and neck, liver or kidney cancer. DNA for the CDR3: TGTGCCAGCAGCTTGGAGGGGACAGGGATAAGAAACACCATATATTTT. Its translation is CASSLEGTGIRNTIYF.